Following are 17 T cell receptor beta chains from one sample sequenced in a study of glioma-infiltrating T cells. TCR alpha and beta CDR3 regions were amplified from RNA using iRepertoire nested multiplex PCR. Each CDR3 protein gets one entry after TCRdb re-called the multiplex PCR reads with MiXCR. The table includes 150,000 to 200,000 distinct CDR3 sequences, around 42% detected once. Source material: glioma tissue, nonneoplastic brain tissue, or PBMCs (not recorded which). Receptor source: a human donor with low-grade glioma or glioblastoma, undergoing nonglioma brain surgery, or in good health (not recorded which).

This chain joins TRBV4-1 and TRBJ2-1; 10 bases line up with TRBD2. This CDR3 contains 18 residues. CDR1 MGHRA and CDR2 YSYEKL come from the germline V gene. Trimming cost V 1 base and J 2 bases; bases outside gene matches: 8. The CDR3 loop reads CASSQAPDSGRPYNEQFF. The CDR3 DNA sequence: TGCGCCAGCAGCCAAGCCCCCGATAGCGGGAGGCCCTACAATGAGCAGTTCTTC.

As for this clonotype: Mismatch with germline at one junction end may stem from a read error. Here the CDR3 DNA reads TGTGCCAGCAGCGTTGGTGGGAACAATGAGCCCCAGCATTTT. This codes for CASSVGGNNEPQHF. The rearrangement uses TRBV7-9 and TRBJ1-5; D not certain. Looked up from germline, CDR1 is SEHNR and CDR2 is FQNEAQ (reference sequence). CDR3 length equals 14 residues.

As regards this clonotype: A much larger clone differs from this one at a single base, so this may be a read error. The gene calls are TRBV6-1 and TRBJ2-5; D not resolved. Germline CDR1 MNHNS, CDR2 SASEGT. This CDR3 region has 11 residues. CDR3 DNA: TGTGCCAGCAGAAACGCGGAGACCCAGTGCTTC. Its protein is CASRNAETQCF.

This clonotype has a count of ten or more. The chain couples TRBV7-7 to TRBJ1-1, with TRBD1 matching over 8 bases. This CDR3 region has 13 residues. V shed 5 bases and J 5 bases; nucleotides not matched to a gene: 4. Looked up from germline, CDR1 is SSHAT and CDR2 is FNYEAQ (reference sequence). CDR3 DNA sequence: TGTGCCAGCAGCCAGGACAGGGAGACTGAAGCTTTCTTT. Translation: CASSQDRETEAFF.

This clonotype was detected many times. The genes are TRBV7-9 and TRBJ1-2; D is unclear. In germline, CDR1 is SEHNR, CDR2 FQNEAQ (reference sequence). The V and J ends lost 2 bases and 7 bases respectively, with 14 bases between them. This CDR3 region has 14 residues. The CDR3 protein is CASSLMEGTVGYTF. The CDR3 DNA sequence: TGTGCCAGCAGCTTAATGGAAGGAACGGTTGGCTACACCTTC.

The chain combines TRBV19 with TRBJ1-5; TRBD1 aligns across 8 bases. The trim removed 5 bases at V and 6 bases at J, leaving 9 bases unmatched. The CDR3 has 15 amino acids. Germline loops: CDR1 LNHDA, CDR2 SQIVND (reference sequence). The CDR3 DNA sequence: TGTGCCAGTAGTCCCGGGACAGGCGCTTTTCAGCCCCAGCATTTT. Translation gives CASSPGTGAFQPQHF.

This clonotype was observed at least ten times. The V and J genes are TRBV7-9 and TRBJ1-5, with D possibly being TRBD1 (5 bases). Germline CDR1 reads SEHNR; CDR2 reads FQNEAQ (reference sequence). V was clipped by 3 bases and J by 0 bases, with 6 bases between them. CDR3 length equals 14 residues. The CDR3 loop reads CASSFDSSNQPQHF. As DNA, the CDR3 is TGTGCCAGCAGCTTTGACAGTAGCAATCAGCCCCAGCATTTT.

Details on this clonotype: A much larger clone differs by one base, so this may be a read error. A read error is likely, as this CDR3 ends without the conserved phenylalanine or tryptophan. In nucleotides, the CDR3 is TGTGCCAGCAGGTCCGGACAGTTCTCGGAGCAGTACCTC. It is translated as CASRSGQFSEQYL. The chain recombines TRBV28 with TRBJ2-7, with a weak D call TRBD1 (6 bases). Germline V CDR1 and CDR2: MDHEN, SYDVKM. The CDR3 is 13 residues long. Trimming removed 6 bases at V and 7 bases at J, with 16 bases between.

As concerns this clonotype: The junction does not match germline at one end; this may be a read error. V usage is TRBV2 and J usage is TRBJ2-7, with D maybe TRBD1 (6 bases). This CDR3 comprises 11 residues. Germline V lookup: CDR1 SNHLY, CDR2 FYNNEI. The CDR3: CPSRTAYEQYF. The CDR3 DNA is TGTCCCAGCAGGACAGCCTACGAGCAGTACTTC.

With respect to this clonotype: Since a much larger clone is just one base distant, this may be a read error. This chain links TRBV20-1 with TRBJ2-1; D is ambiguous. Germline V lookup: CDR1 DFQATT, CDR2 SNEGSKA (reference sequence). The CDR3 loop spans 12 amino acids. The ends were cut back, 4 bases at V and 13 bases at J, with 17 bases in the middle. CDR3 protein: CSAMDTVAVQFF. The CDR3 DNA follows: TGCAGTGCTATGGATACGGTTGCAGTCCAGTTCTTC.

Regarding this clonotype: At one boundary the junction diverges from the germline segment, which might be a read error. This chain links TRBV12-3 or TRBV12-4 with TRBJ1-1; D gene uncertain. The CDR3 covers 14 residues. The CDR3 DNA follows: TGTGCCAGCAGTTTAGAGGCACCACGAACTGAAGCTTTGTTT. This gives the protein CASSLEAPRTEALF.

J is TRBJ1-5 and V is TRBV27; unclear D gene. The CDR3 length is 12 residues. Germline CDR1 is MNHEY and CDR2 is SMNVEV (reference sequence). Trimming removed 1 base from V and 11 bases from J, with 9 bases in between. The CDR3 nucleotides are TGTGCCAGCAGTTTATTTGGTCAAACCCAGCATTTT. This translates into CASSLFGQTQHF.

With regard to this clonotype: A read error may be the cause here, since a much bigger clone is one base away. J is TRBJ2-3 and V is TRBV20-1, with D maybe TRBD2 (6 bases). This CDR3 contains 14 residues. The germline gives CDR1 DFQATT, CDR2 SNEGSKA (reference sequence). CDR3 in DNA: TGCGGTGCTAGTCGCGGCGGGACGACAGATACGCAGTATTTT. Its protein product is CGASRGGTTDTQYF.

Of note for this clonotype: At one end the junction does not follow the germline gene, possibly because of a read error. The chain links TRBV5-1 to TRBJ2-7; either TRBD1 or TRBD2 may supply D (5 bases each). This CDR3 comprises 12 residues. Germline V gene sequence: CDR1 SGHRS, CDR2 YFSETQ. CDR3 coding DNA: TGCGCCAGAAGCTTCCCGAGGGGAGAGCAGTACTTC. The encoded protein is CARSFPRGEQYF.

The chain employs TRBV12-3 or TRBV12-4 and TRBJ1-4, with D possibly matching TRBD1 (5 bases). V lost 3 bases and J 3 bases, leaving 11 bases between the germline ends. The CDR3 spans 15 residues. The CDR3 region has the DNA TGTGCCAGCAGTTTTCAAGGGACGGCTAATGAAAAACTGTTTTTT. This gives the protein CASSFQGTANEKLFF.

Many counts were recorded for this clonotype. The J gene is TRBJ2-5, the V gene TRBV10-3; TRBD2 might be the D (5 bases). Germline V gene data show CDR1 as ENHRY and CDR2 as SYGVKD. The V and J ends lost 11 bases and 2 bases respectively, with 18 bases between them. This CDR3 contains 14 residues. In DNA form, the CDR3 reads TGTGCCCATGGAGAGGGTACGACACAAGAGACCCAGTACTTC. It is translated as CAHGEGTTQETQYF.

V and J are TRBV10-3 and TRBJ2-7, with 7 bases that match TRBD1. Trimming at V came to 6 bases and at J to 6 bases, leaving 14 bases not matched to a gene. CDR1 ENHRY and CDR2 SYGVKD come from the germline V gene. The CDR3 spans 15 residues. The CDR3 nucleotides read TGTGCCATCAGGAAGGATTCGGGACAGACCTGCGAGCAGTACTTC. It translates to CAIRKDSGQTCEQYF.